The clone carrying this TCR beta chain has just a few counts. This sample was included in a study of T cells in Graves' hyperthyroidism and ophthalmopathy. Fresh peripheral blood, 8 to 10 ml of it, supplied the PBMCs. The V gene's germline CDR1 is LNHDA and CDR2 SQIVND (reference sequence). This CDR3 comprises 15 residues. Between the trimmed V and J ends, which lost 5 bases and 4 bases, there was a span of 12 bases. Authors of the study amplified TCR beta CDR3 regions from RNA transcripts. The TCR CDR3 was amplified in a first-round RT-PCR using the HTBI primer set. TCRdb reprocessed the multiplex PCR reads with MiXCR, giving one entry per CDR3 protein. The repertoire holds around 340,000 distinct CDR3 sequences, with over 11% as singletons.

This TCR was recovered from a woman younger than 45 with Graves' hyperthyroidism. Sequences were obtained from blood. The chain has TRBV19 and TRBJ2-6, with D perhaps TRBD1 (5 bases). The CDR3 nucleotides read TGTGCCAGTAGTCTGGTCCAGGGAGGGGCCAACGTCCTGACTTTC. It codes for CASSLVQGGANVLTF.